The source of this TCR beta chain is a study of OX40 agonist ivuxolimab in advanced cancers. Study background: A mean age of 60 years, range roughly 20 to 80, was recorded, and approximately 85% were male. The study's findings and limits: No determination was made of the antigen specificity of the expanded peripheral T cells.

The length of the CDR3 is 17 residues. V lost 5 bases, J lost 9 bases, and 13 bases stayed unmatched. Germline CDR1 SEHNR, CDR2 FQNEAQ (reference sequence). The protocol was immunoSEQ multiplex PCR, while the TCRdb copy is restricted to in-frame clones and leaves out a portion. The sample shows around 55,000 clones, approximately 86% of them seen only once. This clone was seen only once. As yet, its antigen is unknown. This TCR was sampled from an adult with an advanced solid tumor such as melanoma, head and neck, liver or kidney cancer. This chain connects TRBV7-9 to TRBJ2-5; TRBD2 matches at 15 bases. The sequences come from CD4+ or CD8+ T cells sorted from blood, collected in a trial of the OX40 agonist ivuxolimab. In DNA, the CDR3 is TGTGCCAGCAGCCGGACTAGCGGGAGGGCCCGACTCTGGGCCCAGTACTTC. It encodes CASSRTSGRARLWAQYF.